One sample yielded the 6 T cell receptor beta chains listed below, sequenced in a study of blood T cell repertoires in COVID-19. Clones were sequenced by immunoSEQ multiplex PCR, and TCRdb holds only the in-frame ones, with some missing. The sample lists approximately 38,000 clones, 88% occurring once. The sample was peripheral blood. The receptor source for this set is a woman in her seventies with active COVID-19.

This chain connects TRBV7-2 to TRBJ1-1, with no clear D. CDR3 length: 13 amino acids. Germline-derived CDR1 and CDR2 are SGHTA and FQGNSA. V dropped 2 bases and J dropped 1 base, with 5 bases sitting between them. The chain's CDR3 is CASSLNRNTEAFF. The CDR3, as DNA: TGTGCCAGCAGCTTAAACAGGAACACTGAAGCTTTCTTT. The full variable domain, its missing parts supplied by reference TRBV7-2 and TRBJ1-1, is GAGVSQSPSNKVTEKGKDVELRCDPISGHTALYWYRQSLGQGLEFLIYFQGNSAPDKSGLPSDRFSAERTGGSVSTLTIQRTQQEDSAVYLCASSLNRNTEAFFGQGTRLTVV.

The CDR3 protein is CASSSSSGSTDTQYF. CDR3 in DNA: TGTGCCAGCAGCTCCTCTAGCGGTAGCACAGATACGCAGTATTTT. V and J are TRBV9 and TRBJ2-3, with 7 nucleotides matching TRBD2. This CDR3 comprises 15 residues. The J segment lost 0 bases and the V segment lost 4 bases, leaving 5 bases of the junction unmatched. The germline gives CDR1 SGDLS, CDR2 YYNGEE.

The chain is built from TRBV4-2 and TRBJ2-7; 7 bases line up with TRBD1. The CDR3 runs to 14 residues. CDR1 is LGHNA, CDR2 YNFKEQ, per germline. Losses at the gene ends were 4 bases for V and 4 bases for J; bases not matched to a gene: 7. The CDR3 spells CASSPGGRGYEQYF. The CDR3 bases are TGTGCCAGCAGCCCCGGAGGCAGGGGGTACGAGCAGTACTTC.

The chain recombines TRBV7-9 with TRBJ2-2; D remains unclear. The CDR3 is 14 amino acids. With 5 bases removed from V and 5 bases from J, the gap between germline ends came to 12 bases. Germline V gene sequence: CDR1 SEHNR, CDR2 FQNEAQ (reference sequence). The CDR3 protein is CASSPSLETGELFF. CDR3 in DNA: TGTGCCAGCAGCCCCAGTCTAGAGACCGGGGAGCTGTTTTTT.

V gene TRBV2 combines with J gene TRBJ2-2; TRBD1 matches 10 bases. Germline V gives CDR1 SNHLY, CDR2 FYNNEI. V was clipped by 6 bases and J by 5 bases; unmatched bases: 3. The CDR3 extends over 14 amino acids. Written as DNA, the CDR3 is TGTGCCAGCAGCCGGGACAGGGGTACCGGGGAGCTGTTTTTT. Amino acids: CASSRDRGTGELFF.

In this sample, this clone turned up once. The chain uses TRBV19 and TRBJ2-5, with 11 positions matching TRBD2. The junction had 7 bases not matched to a gene; V was cut back by 5 bases and J by 2 bases. This CDR3 contains 16 residues. Germline CDR1 is LNHDA and CDR2 is SQIVND (reference sequence). This CDR3 is CASSLLTSGAQETQYF. For the CDR3, the DNA is TGTGCCAGTAGTTTGTTGACTAGCGGGGCTCAAGAGACCCAGTACTTC.